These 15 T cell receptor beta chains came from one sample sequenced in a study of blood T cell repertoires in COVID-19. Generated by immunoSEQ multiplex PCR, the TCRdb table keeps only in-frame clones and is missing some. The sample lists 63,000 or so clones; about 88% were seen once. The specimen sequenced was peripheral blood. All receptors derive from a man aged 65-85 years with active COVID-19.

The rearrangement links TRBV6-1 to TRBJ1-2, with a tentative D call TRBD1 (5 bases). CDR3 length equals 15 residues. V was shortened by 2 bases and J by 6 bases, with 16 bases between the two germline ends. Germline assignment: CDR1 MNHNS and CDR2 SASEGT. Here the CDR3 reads CASSESQGGWHGYTF. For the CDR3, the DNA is TGTGCCAGCAGTGAATCCCAGGGAGGGTGGCATGGCTACACCTTC.

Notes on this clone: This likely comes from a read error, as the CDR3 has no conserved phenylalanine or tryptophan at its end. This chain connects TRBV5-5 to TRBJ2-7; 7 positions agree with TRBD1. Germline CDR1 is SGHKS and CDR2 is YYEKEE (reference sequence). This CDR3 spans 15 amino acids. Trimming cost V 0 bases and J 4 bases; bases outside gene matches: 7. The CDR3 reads CASSLAGTETYEQYL. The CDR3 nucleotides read TGTGCCAGCAGCTTGGCCGGGACAGAGACTTACGAGCAGTACCTC.

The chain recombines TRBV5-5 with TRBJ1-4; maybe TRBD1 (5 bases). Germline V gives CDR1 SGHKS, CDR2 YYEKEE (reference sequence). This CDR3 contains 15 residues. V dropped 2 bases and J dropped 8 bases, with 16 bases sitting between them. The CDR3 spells CASSFRPEEGEKLFF. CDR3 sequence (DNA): TGTGCCAGCAGCTTTAGGCCCGAGGAGGGGGAAAAACTGTTTTTT.

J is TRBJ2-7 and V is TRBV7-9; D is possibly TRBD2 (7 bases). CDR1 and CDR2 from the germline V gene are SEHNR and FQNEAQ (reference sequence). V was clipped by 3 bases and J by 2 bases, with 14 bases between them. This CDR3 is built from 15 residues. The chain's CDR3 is CASSFGGAPTYEQYF. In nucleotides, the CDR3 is TGTGCCAGCAGCTTTGGGGGGGCCCCTACCTACGAGCAGTACTTC.

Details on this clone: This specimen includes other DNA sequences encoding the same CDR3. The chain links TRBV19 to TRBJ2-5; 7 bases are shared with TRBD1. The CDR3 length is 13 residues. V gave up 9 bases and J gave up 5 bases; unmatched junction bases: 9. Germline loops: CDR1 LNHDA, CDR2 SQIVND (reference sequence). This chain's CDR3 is CASRGGAGETQYF. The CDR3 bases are TGTGCCAGCAGAGGGGGCGCCGGGGAGACCCAGTACTTC.

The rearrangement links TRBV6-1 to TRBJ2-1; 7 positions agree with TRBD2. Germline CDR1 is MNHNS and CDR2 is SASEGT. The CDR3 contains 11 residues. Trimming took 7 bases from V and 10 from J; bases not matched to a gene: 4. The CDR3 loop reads CASNLGGEQFF. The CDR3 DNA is TGTGCCAGCAACCTGGGAGGGGAGCAGTTCTTC.

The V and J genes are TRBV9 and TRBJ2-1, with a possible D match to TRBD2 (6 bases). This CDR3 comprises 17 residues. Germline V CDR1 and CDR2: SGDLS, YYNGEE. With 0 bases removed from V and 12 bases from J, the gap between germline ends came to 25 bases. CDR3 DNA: TGTGCCAGCAGCGTAGCCCCCCGGGAGTCTCAACCACGGTGGCAGTTCTTC. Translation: CASSVAPRESQPRWQFF.

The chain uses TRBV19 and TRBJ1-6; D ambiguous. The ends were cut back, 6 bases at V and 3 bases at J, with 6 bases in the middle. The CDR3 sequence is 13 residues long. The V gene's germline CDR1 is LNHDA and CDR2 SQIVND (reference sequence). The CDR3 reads CASRADYNSPLHF. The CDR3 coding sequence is TGTGCCAGTAGGGCCGACTATAATTCACCCCTCCACTTT.

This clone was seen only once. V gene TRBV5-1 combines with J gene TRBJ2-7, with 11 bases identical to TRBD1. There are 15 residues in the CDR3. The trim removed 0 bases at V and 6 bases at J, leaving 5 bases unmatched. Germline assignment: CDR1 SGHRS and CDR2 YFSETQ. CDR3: CASSLGGDRGFEQYF. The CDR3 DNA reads TGCGCCAGCAGCTTGGGAGGGGACAGGGGGTTCGAGCAGTACTTC.

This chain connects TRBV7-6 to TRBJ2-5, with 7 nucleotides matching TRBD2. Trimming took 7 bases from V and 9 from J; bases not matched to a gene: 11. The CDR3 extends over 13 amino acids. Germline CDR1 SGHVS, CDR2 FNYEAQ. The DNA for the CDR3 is TGTGCCAGCACCCCTCCAGGCCGGGGGGCCCAGTACTTC. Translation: CASTPPGRGAQYF.

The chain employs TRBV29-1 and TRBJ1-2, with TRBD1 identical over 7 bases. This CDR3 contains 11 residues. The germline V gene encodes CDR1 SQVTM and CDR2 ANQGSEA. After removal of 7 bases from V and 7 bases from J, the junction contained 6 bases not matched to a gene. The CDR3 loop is CSAGTVPGYTF. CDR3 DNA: TGCAGCGCCGGGACAGTCCCTGGCTACACCTTC.

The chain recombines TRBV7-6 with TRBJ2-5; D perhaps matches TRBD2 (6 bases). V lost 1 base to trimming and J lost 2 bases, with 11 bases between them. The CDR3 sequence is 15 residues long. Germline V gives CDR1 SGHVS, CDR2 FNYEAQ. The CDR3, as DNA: TGTGCCAGCAGCTTAGTGGCGGGACCTCAAGAGACCCAGTACTTC. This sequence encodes CASSLVAGPQETQYF. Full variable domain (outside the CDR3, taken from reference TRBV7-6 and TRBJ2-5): GAGVSQSPRYKVTKRGQDVALRCDPISGHVSLYWYRQALGQGPEFLTYFNYEAQQDKSGLPNDRFSAERPEGSISTLTIQRTEQRDSAMYRCASSLVAGPQETQYFGPGTRLLVL.

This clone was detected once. The CDR3 spells CASTPRGRERGETQYF. The CDR3 coding sequence is TGTGCCAGTACCCCCAGGGGCAGGGAGAGGGGAGAGACCCAGTACTTC. The chain carries TRBV19 and TRBJ2-5, with D tentatively TRBD1 (6 bases). The length of the CDR3 is 16 residues. The V gene lost 7 bases and the J gene lost 4 bases, with 22 bases spanning the gap. Germline V CDR1 and CDR2: LNHDA, SQIVND (reference sequence).

CDR3 sequence reads: CASSLVAGESYEQYF. The CDR3 DNA follows: TGTGCCAGCAGCTTAGTAGCGGGGGAGAGCTACGAGCAGTACTTC. V and J are TRBV7-2 and TRBJ2-7, with 9 nucleotides matching TRBD2. Germline V gene lookup returns CDR1 SGHTA and CDR2 FQGNSA. V gave up 1 base and J gave up 3 bases; unmatched junction bases: 4. The length of the CDR3 is 15 residues.

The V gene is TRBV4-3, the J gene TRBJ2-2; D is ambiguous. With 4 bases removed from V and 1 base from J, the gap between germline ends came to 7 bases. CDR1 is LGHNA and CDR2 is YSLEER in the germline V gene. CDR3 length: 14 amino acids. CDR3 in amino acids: CASSPRGNTGELFF. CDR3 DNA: TGCGCCAGCAGCCCCCGAGGGAACACCGGGGAGCTGTTTTTT.